This record concerns one T cell receptor (beta chain) sequence. This clonotype was counted a few times. Its antigen is not yet known. Base qualities were left out, and no much larger clone turns up one base away. The sample is drawn from a study of identical twins (dated by TCRdb to the mid-2010s). Context from the whole study: The study deep-sequenced TCR alpha and beta repertoires from monozygotic twins, unrelated adults of various ages and cord blood to test whether fetal clonotypes persist. Replicate twin experiments were performed at different times using different library preparation protocols to rule out contamination.

General study outcomes and caveats: The excess sharing between twins in beta out-of-frame sequences was weaker because fewer shared sequences reduced the signal-to-noise ratio. Fewer insertions were carried by abundant cord blood beta clonotypes; a weaker similar trend was observed in young adult naive repertoires, while no such trend was observed in memory repertoires. In monozygotic twins, recombination models systematically underestimated out-of-frame TCR alpha sharing, but the models matched the sharing seen between unrelated individuals. Invariant T cells such as MAIT and iNKT could partly confound zero-insertion analyses, although diverse VJ usage argued against such confounding for most clonotypes. Compared with coincidental sharing between unrelated individuals, an excess of low generation-probability sequences was observed among out-of-frame TCR alpha sequences shared between twins. Because the same donors could not be followed over many years, the conclusions relied on cross-sectional statistical analysis.

The library was produced with 5' RACE. Data came from an Illumina HiSeq 2000. A universal primer binding site was added through template switching, and the final cDNA carried a unique molecular identifier so that TCR cDNA molecules could be counted accurately. First-strand cDNA for TCR alpha and beta chains was synthesized from specific primers in the conserved constant-segment region. To control for contamination, every cDNA library carried two barcodes: a SMART-Mk sample barcode plus Illumina barcodes. TruSeq adapter sequences and Illumina sample barcodes were added in two successive PCR steps. The Illumina HiSeq platform was used with custom primers to sequence TCR alpha and beta cDNA libraries. The original pipeline was this. MiGEC processed the raw reads to extract unique molecular identifiers, while MiXCR was used to determine the CDR3 positions. Recombination models were inferred per individual with the repgenHMM and IGoR tools using an EM algorithm. Shared clonotype analysis was performed with the tcR package in R, normalizing sharing by the product of cloneset sizes. To study raw recombination free of thymic and clonal selection effects, out-of-frame nonproductive sequences were analyzed. TCRdb reanalyzed the raw reads on its own, using fastp at Q25 for trimming and MiXCR for clone calling, and kept in-frame beta chains. Rows with a matching CDR3 protein are joined into one entry that keeps the most common DNA and genes. Here the V and J calls rest on TCRdb's processing, not on the authors' analysis. A total of nearly 900,000 distinct CDR3 sequences appear in this sample, 9% to 15% of them only once. The ten most abundant clones make up around 1.5% of the sample.

Every donor in the study was a healthy Caucasian. Three pairs of female monozygotic twins, all aged about 18 to 29 years, made up the twin cohort. The RNA used for TCR libraries was isolated from peripheral blood mononuclear cells. The CDR3 sequence holds 13 residues, the cysteine and phenylalanine included. CDR3 DNA only is kept here, 39 bases in frame from base 1. CDR1 and CDR2, looked up from the germline V gene (reference sequence), are DFQATT and SNEGSKA. Trimming removed 5 bases from V and 6 bases from J; the gene matches leave 6 bases unexplained. These data were likewise used in another study, on yellow fever vaccine responses in identical twins. The second study reports: According to the authors, the vaccine-induced T cell response in identical twins seemed to be partly convergent and partly specific to each individual. In identical twins, the study followed T cell clones that responded to the vaccine with precision.

Sample: PBMCs. The clonotype was recovered from a woman between 18 and 30 years old in good health. The rearranged segments are TRBV20-1 and TRBJ2-7, with 11 bases matching TRBD2. The CDR3 protein sequence reads: CSAPLAGGGEQYF. In nucleotide form, the sequence is TGCAGTGCTCCCCTAGCGGGAGGAGGCGAGCAGTACTTC.